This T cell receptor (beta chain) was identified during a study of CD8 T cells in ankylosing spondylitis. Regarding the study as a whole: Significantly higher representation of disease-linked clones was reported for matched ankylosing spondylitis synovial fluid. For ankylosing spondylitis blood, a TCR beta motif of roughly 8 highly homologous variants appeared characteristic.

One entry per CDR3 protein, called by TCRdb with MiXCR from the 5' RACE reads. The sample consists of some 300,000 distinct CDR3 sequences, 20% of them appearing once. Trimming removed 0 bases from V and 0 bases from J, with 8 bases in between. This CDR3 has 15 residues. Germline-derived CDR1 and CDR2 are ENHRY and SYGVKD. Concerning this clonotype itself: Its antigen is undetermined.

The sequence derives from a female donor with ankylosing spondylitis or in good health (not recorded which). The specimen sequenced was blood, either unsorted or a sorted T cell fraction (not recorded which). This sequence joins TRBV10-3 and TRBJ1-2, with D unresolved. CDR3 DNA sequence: TGTGCCATCAGTGAGTCAGTTGGGTCTAACTATGGCTACACCTTC. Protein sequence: CAISESVGSNYGYTF.